What follows are 17 T cell receptor beta chains derived from one specimen sequenced in a study of CD8 T cells in ankylosing spondylitis. TCRdb called the 5' RACE reads again in MiXCR, with one record for every CDR3 protein. The repertoire holds some 120,000 distinct CDR3 sequences, about 6.5% seen once, with more than 10% in the top ten. Material for sequencing was blood, either unsorted or a sorted T cell fraction (not recorded which). Every receptor here comes from a male donor with ankylosing spondylitis or in good health (not recorded which).

This clonotype was recorded at least ten times. The CDR3 DNA reads as TGCAGTGCTAGAGAGCCGGGAGGGGATGGCACAGATACGCAGTATTTT. Its protein is CSAREPGGDGTDTQYF. The chain uses TRBV20-1 and TRBJ2-3; 8 bases map to TRBD2. Germline assignment: CDR1 DFQATT and CDR2 SNEGSKA (reference sequence). The V gene end was trimmed by 0 bases and the J gene end by 1 base; junction bases not matched to a gene: 6. This CDR3 is 16 amino acids long.

This clonotype was counted ten times or more. This sequence joins TRBV6-1 and TRBJ2-1, with TRBD2 matching 7 bases. With 2 bases clipped from V and 10 bases from J, the junction kept 8 bases outside the gene matches. The CDR3 is 14 residues long. CDR1 is MNHNS, CDR2 SASEGT, per germline. CDR3 sequence reads: CASSEFGGEGEQFF. CDR3 DNA sequence: TGTGCCAGCAGTGAATTCGGAGGGGAGGGCGAGCAGTTCTTC.

This clonotype was counted ten times or more. The chain has TRBV20-1 and TRBJ1-1; no definite D call. The CDR3 length is 13 residues. Between the trimmed V and J ends, which lost 2 bases and 4 bases, there was a span of 11 bases. Germline loops: CDR1 DFQATT, CDR2 SNEGSKA (reference sequence). Here the CDR3 DNA reads TGCAGTGCTAGATACCTTATGGGCACTGAAGCTTTCTTT. Amino acids: CSARYLMGTEAFF.

This clonotype came up many times. This chain uses TRBV5-1 with TRBJ2-1, with TRBD2 identical over 8 bases. The germline V gene has CDR1 SGHRS and CDR2 YFSETQ. V was clipped by 6 bases and J by 4 bases; unmatched bases: 15. The CDR3 is made up of 17 amino acids. Here the CDR3 reads CASTGSGLAGLYNEQFF. The CDR3 DNA sequence: TGCGCCAGCACCGGGTCAGGACTAGCTGGTTTGTACAATGAGCAGTTCTTC.

Ten or more counts support this clonotype. CDR3 loop: CASKRERTQYF. The CDR3 nucleotides are TGTGCCAGCAAGAGGGAACGGACCCAGTACTTC. The chain is built from TRBV6-5 and TRBJ2-5; TRBD2 might be the D (5 bases). The germline V and J ends were trimmed by 7 bases and 7 bases, with 10 bases remaining between them. This CDR3 region has 11 residues. Germline V gene lookup returns CDR1 MNHEY and CDR2 SVGAGI.

At least ten counts were recorded for this clonotype. The chain recombines TRBV5-1 with TRBJ1-2; D unclear. The CDR3 contains 12 residues. Germline CDR1 is SGHRS and CDR2 is YFSETQ. Trimming stripped 3 bases from V and 7 bases from J, with 10 bases between. This chain's CDR3 is CASSSKMGGYTF. DNA for the CDR3: TGCGCCAGCAGCTCCAAAATGGGTGGCTACACCTTC.

With respect to this clonotype: A much larger clonotype is one base distant, so this may be a read error. The chain joins TRBV20-1 to TRBJ2-2; possibly TRBD2 for D (7 bases). The germline V gene has CDR1 DFQATT and CDR2 SNEGSKA (reference sequence). CDR3 length: 18 amino acids. The CDR3 nucleotides are TGCTGTGCTCCCGGACCATCCAGGGAGGGGGATCACACCGGGGAGCTGTTTTTT. It codes for CCAPGPSREGDHTGELFF.

This clonotype was observed at least ten times. The rearrangement links TRBV7-8 to TRBJ2-3; the D gene is possibly TRBD2 (6 bases). Per germline, CDR1 SGHVS and CDR2 FQNEAQ. The length of the CDR3 is 13 residues. V was cut by 2 bases and J by 4 bases, with 7 bases left in between. CDR3 in DNA: TGTGCCAGCAGCTTATTAGCGGCAGATACGCAGTATTTT. It codes for CASSLLAADTQYF.

This clonotype came up a few times. The V gene is TRBV5-5, the J gene TRBJ1-5, with TRBD1 matching 9 bases. This CDR3 has 16 residues. V lost 4 bases and J lost 4; bases outside the gene matches: 9. Germline assignment: CDR1 SGHKS and CDR2 YYEKEE (reference sequence). The CDR3 spells CASSGTATGGNQPQHF. For the CDR3, the DNA is TGTGCCAGCAGCGGAACAGCGACAGGGGGGAATCAGCCCCAGCATTTT.

The table lists this clonotype with a few counts. The chain joins TRBV5-5 to TRBJ2-6, with D hard to call. V lost 1 base and J lost 0, with 11 bases in between. The CDR3 totals 17 residues. CDR1 and CDR2 (germline): SGHKS, YYEKEE (reference sequence). CDR3 sequence (DNA): TGTGCCAGCAGCTTGTTCCGGCAGCCCTCTGGGGCCAACGTCCTGACTTTC. Its translation: CASSLFRQPSGANVLTF.

In this sample, this clonotype turned up many times. The chain has TRBV2 and TRBJ1-1, with D hard to call. V was cut by 6 bases and J by 5 bases, with 7 bases left in between. From germline, CDR1 is SNHLY and CDR2 FYNNEI. The CDR3 is made up of 11 amino acids. The CDR3 nucleotides read TGTGCCAGCAGGTGGAGGACTGAAGCTTTCTTT. Its translation is CASRWRTEAFF.

This chain joins TRBV20-1 and TRBJ1-6, with 9 bases matching TRBD1. Unmatched junction bases numbered 7, after V lost 3 bases and J lost 7 bases. From germline, CDR1 is DFQATT and CDR2 SNEGSKA (reference sequence). The length of the CDR3 is 15 residues. The CDR3, as DNA: TGCAGTGCTAGCCTTACGGGACAGGGAAATTCACCCCTCCACTTT. Amino acids: CSASLTGQGNSPLHF.

This clonotype was counted ten times or more. The chain uses TRBV20-1 and TRBJ1-1; D perhaps matches TRBD1 (6 bases). CDR1 is DFQATT and CDR2 is SNEGSKA in the germline V gene (reference sequence). CDR3 length: 12 amino acids. The ends were cut back, 6 bases at V and 6 bases at J, with 14 bases in the middle. The CDR3: CSAGGAAAEAFF. The CDR3 coding sequence is TGCAGTGCCGGGGGGGCAGCAGCTGAAGCTTTCTTT.

This clonotype was found many times. This chain links TRBV21-1 with TRBJ1-1. TRBV21-1 counts as a pseudogene. The CDR3 is made up of 13 amino acids. This chain's CDR3 is CASSPMEDTEAFF. The CDR3 nucleotides are TGTGCCAGCAGCCCCATGGAGGACACTGAAGCTTTCTTT.

This clonotype was picked up many times. The rearrangement uses TRBV29-1 and TRBJ2-3, with D unresolved. The ends were cut back, 3 bases at V and 7 bases at J, with 11 bases in the middle. This CDR3 is built from 12 residues. Germline CDR1 and CDR2: SQVTM and ANQGSEA. DNA of the CDR3: TGCAGCGTTGAGTCCTCTTCTTATACGCAGTATTTT. It yields the protein CSVESSSYTQYF.

As concerns this clonotype: A much larger clonotype is one base distant, so this may be a read error. V usage is TRBV25-1 and J usage is TRBJ2-7; 7 nucleotides line up with TRBD2. Germline V gene lookup returns CDR1 MGHDK and CDR2 SYGVNS. The ends lost 9 bases at V and 4 bases at J; junction bases unmatched: 9. The CDR3 is 13 residues long. DNA of the CDR3: TGTGCCAGGAGCCACGGACTAGTGTACGAGCAGTACTTC. Protein sequence: CARSHGLVYEQYF.

This clonotype has at least ten counts. The chain recombines TRBV5-1 with TRBJ1-1, with a weak D call TRBD1 (5 bases). The V end lost 3 bases, the J end lost 1 base, and 10 bases lay between the germline ends. The CDR3 is made up of 14 amino acids. CDR1 and CDR2 from the germline V gene are SGHRS and YFSETQ. This CDR3 is CASSWGTANTEAFF. In DNA form, the CDR3 reads TGCGCCAGCAGCTGGGGGACGGCGAACACTGAAGCTTTCTTT. The variable domain in full, with the rest retrieved from reference TRBV5-1 and TRBJ1-1, is KAGVTQTPRYLIKTRGQQVTLSCSPISGHRSVSWYQQTPGQGLQFLFEYFSETQRNKGNFPGRFSGRQFSNSRSEMNVSTLELGDSALYLCASSWGTANTEAFFGQGTRLTVV.